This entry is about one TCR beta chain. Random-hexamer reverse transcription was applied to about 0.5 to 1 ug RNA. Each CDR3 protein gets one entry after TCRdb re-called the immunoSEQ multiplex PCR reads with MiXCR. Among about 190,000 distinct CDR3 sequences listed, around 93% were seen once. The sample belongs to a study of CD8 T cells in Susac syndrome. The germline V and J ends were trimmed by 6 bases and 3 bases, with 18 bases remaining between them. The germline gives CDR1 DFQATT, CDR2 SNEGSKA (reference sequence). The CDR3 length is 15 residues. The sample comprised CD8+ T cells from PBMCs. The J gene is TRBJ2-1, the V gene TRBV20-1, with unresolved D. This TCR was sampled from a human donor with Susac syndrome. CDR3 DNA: TGCAGTGCGGACCCAGACTCCAAGAACTACAATGAGCAGTTCTTC. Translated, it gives CSADPDSKNYNEQFF.